The T cell receptor beta chain under discussion was sequenced for a study of memory CD4+ T cells and cytomegalovirus serostatus. The sort gate was single viable CD3+CD4+CD8-CD45RO+ cells for memory CD4+ T cells. Serum IgG to CMV pp150, pp28, p38 and p52 defined serostatus. The germline CDR1 and CDR2 sequences are LGHNA and YNFKEQ. V shed 8 bases, J shed 7 bases, and the junction held 5 bases outside the gene matches. The CDR3 length is 13 residues. In the original analysis: Out-of-frame sequences were removed, leaving roughly 2.1 million distinct TCRbeta sequences. Using immunoSEQ multiplex PCR, the repertoire was profiled, and TCRdb retains in-frame clones only, with some absent. The D gene and trimming were derived from the DNA, and the V and J assignments and clone size from that table. The sample lists approximately 40,000 clones, 70% to 80% occurring once. Whole-study findings and limits: Suggested: most of the CMV-linked TCR signature lies in CD4+ memory cells.

To note about this clone: The antigen remains undetermined.

This clonotype was obtained from an adult in good health and CMV-seronegative. Sequencing input: memory CD4+ T cells from blood. The chain uses TRBV4-2 and TRBJ1-6; 7 nucleotides match TRBD1. CDR3 loop: CASRTGPNSPLHF. The CDR3 region has the DNA TGTGCCAGCCGGACAGGCCCCAATTCACCCCTCCACTTT.